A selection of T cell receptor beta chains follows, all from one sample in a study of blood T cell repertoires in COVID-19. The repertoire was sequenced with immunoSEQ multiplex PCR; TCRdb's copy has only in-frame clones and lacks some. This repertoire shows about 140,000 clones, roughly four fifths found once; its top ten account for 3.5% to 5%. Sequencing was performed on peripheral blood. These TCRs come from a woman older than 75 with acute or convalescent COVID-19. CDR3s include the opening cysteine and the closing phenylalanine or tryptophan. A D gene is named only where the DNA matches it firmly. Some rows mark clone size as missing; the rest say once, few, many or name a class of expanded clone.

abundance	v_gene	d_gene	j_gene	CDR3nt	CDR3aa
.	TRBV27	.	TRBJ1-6	TGTGCTCCCTCCGAGAGGCTAAACTCATCCAGCTCCTATAATTCACCCCTCCACTTT	CAPSERLNSSSSYNSPLHF
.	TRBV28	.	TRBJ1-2	TGTGCCAGCAGTTTAGTCGGGGAACATGGCTACACCTTC	CASSLVGEHGYTF
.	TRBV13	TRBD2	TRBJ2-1	TGTGCCAGCAGCCCGATGGGCCTTCCGGGAGGCCGCTACAATGAGCAGTTCTTC	CASSPMGLPGGRYNEQFF
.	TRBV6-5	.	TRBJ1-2	TGTGCCAGCAGGACAGGCCCTCAGTATGGCTACACCTTC	CASRTGPQYGYTF
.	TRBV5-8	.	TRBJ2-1	TGTGCCAGCAGCTTGCTAGGATCCAATGAGCAGTTCTTC	CASSLLGSNEQFF
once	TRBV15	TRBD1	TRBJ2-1	TGTGCCACCAGTGACAGGGGGCTATCCTACAATGAGCAGTTCTTC	CATSDRGLSYNEQFF
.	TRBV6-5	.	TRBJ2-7	TGTGCCAGCACTCCGGGGGATACCGTCTACGAGCAGTACTTC	CASTPGDTVYEQYF
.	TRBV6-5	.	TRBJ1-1	TGTGCCAGCAGTTTTTCGTATCCTCTCGGGGGAGCTTTCTTT	CASSFSYPLGGAFF
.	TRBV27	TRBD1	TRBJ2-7	TGTGCCAGCGGACAGGGGTTCTGGTACGAGCAGTACTTC	CASGQGFWYEQYF
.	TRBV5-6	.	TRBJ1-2	TGTGTCAGCAGCTTATGGGACTCGGGCTACACCTTC	CVSSLWDSGYTF
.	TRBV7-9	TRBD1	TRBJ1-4	TGTGCCAGCAGCGTGGGGTCTCGGACAGGGGACGAAAAACTGTTTTTT	CASSVGSRTGDEKLFF
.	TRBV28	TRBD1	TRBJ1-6	TGTGCCAGCAGCGACAGGGTCGCGGGTTCACCCCTCCACTTT	CASSDRVAGSPLHF
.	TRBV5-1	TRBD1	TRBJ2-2	TGCGCCAGCAGCCCGGTCGGTGACAGGGATACCGGGGAGCTGTTTTTT	CASSPVGDRDTGELFF
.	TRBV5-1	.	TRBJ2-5	TGCGCCAGCAGCTTCTACGGGGGAGAGACCCAGTACTTC	CASSFYGGETQYF
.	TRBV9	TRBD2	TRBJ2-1	TGTGCCAGCAGCGTGATGACTAGCAATAATGAGCAGTTCTTC	CASSVMTSNNEQFF
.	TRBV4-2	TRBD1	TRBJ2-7	TGTGCCAGCAGCCAAGAGACAGGGAGCGGCTACGAGCAGTACTTC	CASSQETGSGYEQYF
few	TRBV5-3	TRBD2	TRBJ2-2	TGTGCCAGAAGCCGAATTTGTCGGGGGGACACCGGGGAGCTGTTTTTT	CARSRICRGDTGELFF
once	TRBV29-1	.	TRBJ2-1	TGCAGCGTTGAACTACCTTTTGAGCAGTTCTTC	CSVELPFEQFF
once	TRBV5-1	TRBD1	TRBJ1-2	TGCGCCAGCAGCTTAAAGGGACAGTCAAACTATGGCTACACCTTC	CASSLKGQSNYGYTF
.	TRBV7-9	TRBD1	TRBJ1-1	TGTGCCAGCAGCGCACTCGGGGGGCAGGGGGCGGAGGGCACTGAAGCTTTCTTT	CASSALGGQGAEGTEAFF
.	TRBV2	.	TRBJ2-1	TGTGCCAGCGGCCTCTACAATGAGCAGTTCTTC	CASGLYNEQFF
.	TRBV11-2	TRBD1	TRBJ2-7	TGTGCCAGCAGCTTGGACAGGGGCCCCCGCTACGAGCAGTACTTC	CASSLDRGPRYEQYF
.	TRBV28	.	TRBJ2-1	TGTGCCAGCAGTCTAGGAGGCAGCTACAATGAGCAGTTCTTC	CASSLGGSYNEQFF
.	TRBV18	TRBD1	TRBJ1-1	TGTGCCAGCTCACCGACGACAGGGGGCATTGAAGCTTTCTTT	CASSPTTGGIEAFF
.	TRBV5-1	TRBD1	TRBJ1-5	TGCGCCAGCAGCTACGACAGGGACGCTGCCCAGCATTTT	CASSYDRDAAQHF
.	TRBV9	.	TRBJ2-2	TGTGCCAGCAGCGTTTGGAGGGCCGGGGAGCTGTTTTTT	CASSVWRAGELFF
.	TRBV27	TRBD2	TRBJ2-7	TGTGCCAGCAGACGCCTTGCTAGCGGACCTTACGAGCAGTACTTC	CASRRLASGPYEQYF
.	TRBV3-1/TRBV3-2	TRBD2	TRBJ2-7	TGTGCCAGCAGCCAATACCCTCGGGCGGGACTAGCGACCTACGAGCAGTACTTC	CASSQYPRAGLATYEQYF
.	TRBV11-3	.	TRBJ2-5	TGTGCCAGCAGCTTAGGTTATACTCGTCAAGAGACCCAGTACTTC	CASSLGYTRQETQYF
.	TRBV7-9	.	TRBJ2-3	TGTGCCAGCAGCCCTCCGGTGTCTGGCACAGATACGCAGTATTTT	CASSPPVSGTDTQYF
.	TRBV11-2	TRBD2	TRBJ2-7	TGTGCCAGCAGCTTAGGGGGGTATGGCGGGAGATACTACGAGCAGTACTTC	CASSLGGYGGRYYEQYF
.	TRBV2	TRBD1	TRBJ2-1	TGTGCCAGCAGTCTAGACAGGGACAATGAGCAGTTCTTC	CASSLDRDNEQFF
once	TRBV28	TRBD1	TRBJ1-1	TGTGCCAGCCAAGGAGCGGGACAGGAGAACACTGAAGCTTTCTTT	CASQGAGQENTEAFF
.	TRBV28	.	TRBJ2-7	TGTGCCAGCAGTTTAATCGATAACAACTACGAGCAGTACTTC	CASSLIDNNYEQYF
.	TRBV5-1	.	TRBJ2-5	TGCGCCAGCAGTCGGGGGAGTGGGGAGACCCAGTACTTC	CASSRGSGETQYF
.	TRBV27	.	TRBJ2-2	TGTGCCAGCAGTTTACGGCCAGGGGGGACCACCGGGGAGCTGTTTTTT	CASSLRPGGTTGELFF
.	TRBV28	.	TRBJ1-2	TGTGCCAGCAGTTTTCAGGGAGGAGTGGATGGCTACACCTTC	CASSFQGGVDGYTF
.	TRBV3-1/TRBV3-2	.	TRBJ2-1	TGTGCCAGCAGCCCTCTACGGGACTCCGGTTCGAGCGGGCAGTTCTTC	CASSPLRDSGSSGQFF
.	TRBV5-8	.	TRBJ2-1	TGTGCCAGCAGCTTGTGGGCGGGACCCCAGTTGGATGAGCAGTTCTTC	CASSLWAGPQLDEQFF
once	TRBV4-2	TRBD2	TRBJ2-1	TGTGCCAGCAGCCAGTCCGGGACTAGTTCGTACAATGAGCAGTTCTTC	CASSQSGTSSYNEQFF
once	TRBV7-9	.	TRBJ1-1	TGTGCCAGCAGCTTAGGAGCTACCGCCGGGGCTTTCTTT	CASSLGATAGAFF
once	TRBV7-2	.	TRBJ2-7	TGTGCCAGCAGCTTAGCGGGGGGGCTTTACGAGCAGTACTTC	CASSLAGGLYEQYF
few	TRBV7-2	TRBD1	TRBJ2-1	TGTGCCAGCAGCTTATTGGCAGGGGGCTACAATGAGCAGTTCTTC	CASSLLAGGYNEQFF
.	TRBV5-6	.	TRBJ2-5	TGTGCCAGCAGCTTGGCCGTTCGGGACACGAGAGGGACCCAGTACTTC	CASSLAVRDTRGTQYF
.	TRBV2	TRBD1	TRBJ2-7	TGTGCCAGCAACCGACAGGGGGTTCGATACGAGCAGTACTTC	CASNRQGVRYEQYF
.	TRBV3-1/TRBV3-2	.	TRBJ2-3	TGTGCCAGCAGCCCAATTAGCACCACAGATACGCAGTATTTT	CASSPISTTDTQYF
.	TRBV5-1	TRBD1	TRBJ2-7	TGCGCCAGCAGACCGGGACAGAACTCCTACGAGCAGTACTTC	CASRPGQNSYEQYF
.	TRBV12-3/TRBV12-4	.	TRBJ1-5	TGTGCCAGCAGCTGGGAGGGATGGCAGCCCCAGCATTTT	CASSWEGWQPQHF
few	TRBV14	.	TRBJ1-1	TGTGCCAGCAGCCCAAGGAAGTCTTGGGAAGGCAGGGGGAACACTGAAGCTTTCTTT	CASSPRKSWEGRGNTEAFF
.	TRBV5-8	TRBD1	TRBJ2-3	TGTGCCAGCAGCTTTTACAGGGGTAGCACAGATACGCAGTATTTT	CASSFYRGSTDTQYF
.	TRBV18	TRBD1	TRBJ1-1	TGTGCCAGCTCACACAGACAGGGGGGCATGAACACTGAAGCTTTCTTT	CASSHRQGGMNTEAFF
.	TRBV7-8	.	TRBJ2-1	TGTGCCAGCAGCCCTCTATCGGGTATGGTCGAGCAGTTCTTC	CASSPLSGMVEQFF
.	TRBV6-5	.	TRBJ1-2	TGTGCCAGCAATCAGTTCCCATATGGCTACACCTTC	CASNQFPYGYTF
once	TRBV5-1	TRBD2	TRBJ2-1	TGCGCCAGCAGAAGACTAGCGGGGAGGAATGAGCAGTTCTTC	CASRRLAGRNEQFF
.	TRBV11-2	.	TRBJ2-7	TGTGCCAGCAGCCCGGATTGGGCAGGGAAGGACTACGAGCAGTACTTC	CASSPDWAGKDYEQYF